This T cell receptor beta chain stems from a study of regulatory T cells in long-lasting Graves disease. Whole-study context: Antithyroid drug exposure in newly diagnosed Graves' patients had lasted under 3 months.

CDR3 regions were amplified by Arm-PCR using iRepertoire HTBI primers to build TCR beta libraries. TCRdb recomputed calls from the multiplex PCR reads with MiXCR, one row per CDR3 protein. The sample lists 530,000 or so distinct CDR3 sequences, roughly 14% occurring once. The CDR3 sequence is 12 residues long. The germline V gene has CDR1 SGHDT and CDR2 YYEEEE. This clonotype was observed many times. The junction shows a germline mismatch at one end, possibly a read error. As to time point: newly diagnosed GD, antithyroid drugs for less than 3 months. Isolated PBMC RNA provided the starting material for the TCR library. The patients included were those that came from an endocrinology department in Xi'an, China. These same records also appear under a second study, on T cells in Graves' hyperthyroidism and ophthalmopathy. That study reports: Initially, a first-round RT-PCR of the TCR CDR3 employed the HTBI primer set.

This specimen was peripheral blood mononuclear cells (PBMCs), taken at new diagnosis, from a patient treated with antithyroid drugs. The chain couples TRBV5-6 to TRBJ2-3, with TRBD2 matching 8 bases. The source is a man aged 25 to 40 with Graves disease. This chain's CDR3 is CASSLGAGVWYF. The CDR3 DNA sequence: TGTGCCAGCAGCTTGGGAGCGGGAGTCTGGTACTTC.